The present TCR beta chain was sequenced within a study of blood T cell repertoires in COVID-19. Study context: Samples came from the United States, Italy and Spain, spanning acute and convalescent COVID-19. The analysed material was cDNA or gDNA that came from T cells, B-cell-depleted T cells, or PBMCs.

How the authors handled the data: Quantification of nucleated cells was approximated via reference gene primer amplification. TCRdb's table, derived via immunoSEQ multiplex PCR, lists solely in-frame clones and lacks some. D and trimming were read from the DNA, whereas the V and J calls and clone size are those reported in that table. The table records about 190,000 clones, about 85% of them present only once. V gave up 0 bases and J gave up 7 bases, with 14 bases separating them. The CDR3 is 14 amino acids. CDR1 and CDR2 (germline): SGDLS, YYNGEE. This receptor was identified in an elderly man with COVID-19, enrolled during active disease. V gene TRBV9 combines with J gene TRBJ2-7, with a weak D call TRBD2 (6 bases). Input material: peripheral blood. The CDR3 DNA reads as TGTGCCAGCAGCGTAGTAGTAGAAGGAGGGGAGCAGTACTTC. This translates into CASSVVVEGGEQYF.